The clone carrying this T cell receptor (beta chain) was observed at least ten times. As yet, its antigen is unknown. This specimen belongs to a study of T cells in Graves' hyperthyroidism and ophthalmopathy. Study-level points and caveats: Most thyroid clonotypes with frequency above 0.001 were detected in blood.

The study included ophthalmopathy patients with Clinical Activity Score at least 3, NOSPECS grade at least 4 and duration under 3 months. Between the trimmed V and J ends, which lost 6 bases and 7 bases, there was a span of 19 bases. The CDR3 extends over 14 amino acids. Germline assignment: CDR1 SNHLY and CDR2 FYNNEI. What was amplified from RNA transcripts were TCR beta CDR3 regions. HTBI primers were the set used in a first-round RT-PCR of the TCR CDR3. TCRdb re-derived calls from the multiplex PCR reads in MiXCR, one entry per CDR3 protein. The sample includes some 320,000 distinct CDR3 sequences, roughly 13% of them seen just once.

The clonotype comes from a woman between 35 and 50 years old with Graves' ophthalmopathy. The chain is built from TRBV2 and TRBJ2-7, with D tentatively TRBD1 or TRBD2 (6 bases each). Sequencing was carried out using blood. The CDR3 is CASRPMTGAGEQYF. The CDR3 DNA reads TGTGCCAGCAGGCCGATGACAGGTGCGGGAGAGCAGTACTTC. Combining the CDR3 with reference TRBV2 and TRBJ2-7 gives the whole variable domain EPEVTQTPSHQVTQMGQEVILRCVPISNHLYFYWYRQILGQKVEFLVSFYNNEISEKSEIFDDQFSVERPDGSNFTLKIRSTKLEDSAMYFCASRPMTGAGEQYFGPGTRLTVT.